This T cell receptor (beta chain) was recovered during a study of human T cells and chemical hapten exposure. Stated time point: patch test 3, about 24 weeks after DPC sensitization. The treatment here: therapeutic diphenylcyclopropenone sensitization with weekly scalp DPC. The study enrolled 18 to 70-year-old alopecia patients suitable for DPC. The CDR3 spans 15 residues. The germline V gene has CDR1 SGHVS and CDR2 FNYEAQ. V was clipped by 8 bases and J by 1 base; unmatched bases: 8. TCRdb fed the RACE reads into MiXCR, producing one record per CDR3 protein. The repertoire holds roughly 53,000 distinct CDR3 sequences, with 9.9% as singletons.

This chain connects TRBV7-6 to TRBJ2-5; 9 bases fit TRBD1. The specimen was whole blood, collected in connection with sensitization to the hapten diphenylcyclopropenone (DPC). The sequence came from a woman aged 40 to 55 with alopecia areata. Some clones in this sample may be carry-over from other donors' samples. CDR3 amino acids: CASLRTGEAQETQYF. The CDR3 DNA sequence: TGTGCCAGCCTCCGGACAGGGGAGGCCCAAGAGACCCAGTACTTC. Based on the CDR3 plus reference TRBV7-6 and TRBJ2-5, the full variable domain is GAGVSQSPRYKVTKRGQDVALRCDPISGHVSLYWYRQALGQGPEFLTYFNYEAQQDKSGLPNDRFSAERPEGSISTLTIQRTEQRDSAMYRCASLRTGEAQETQYFGPGTRLLVL.